This T cell receptor beta chain was captured by sequencing in a study of a mutant IDH1 vaccine in newly diagnosed glioma. At the level of the study: Vaccines were first given 4-6 weeks after radiotherapy alone, or with temozolomide cycles. The therapy given earlier, which was standard therapy, consisted of radiotherapy, temozolomide, or both, and most of the patients received both.

Regarding this clone: The antigen is undetermined.

Method: immunoSEQ multiplex PCR; TCRdb's copy keeps in-frame clones and lacks some. The sample includes some 70,000 clones, 84% of them seen just once. Indicated time point: week 23, last vaccination. Vaccinated patients received 300 ug of mutant IDH1 20-mer peptide per dose, with topical imiquimod. CDR1 and CDR2 (germline): LGHNA, YNFKEQ. This CDR3 contains 18 residues. V was clipped by 0 bases and J by 2 bases, with 18 bases between them. The clonotype originates from a man between 18 and 29 years old with glioma. The rearrangement links TRBV4-2 to TRBJ2-3, with D perhaps being TRBD1 or TRBD2 (6 bases each). The sequences come from PBMCs, collected from a glioma patient whose treatment included an IDH1 peptide vaccine. The CDR3 bases are TGTGCCAGCAGCCAAGATCTACGTACGGGGGCTTACACAGATACGCAGTATTTT. Translating it yields CASSQDLRTGAYTDTQYF.